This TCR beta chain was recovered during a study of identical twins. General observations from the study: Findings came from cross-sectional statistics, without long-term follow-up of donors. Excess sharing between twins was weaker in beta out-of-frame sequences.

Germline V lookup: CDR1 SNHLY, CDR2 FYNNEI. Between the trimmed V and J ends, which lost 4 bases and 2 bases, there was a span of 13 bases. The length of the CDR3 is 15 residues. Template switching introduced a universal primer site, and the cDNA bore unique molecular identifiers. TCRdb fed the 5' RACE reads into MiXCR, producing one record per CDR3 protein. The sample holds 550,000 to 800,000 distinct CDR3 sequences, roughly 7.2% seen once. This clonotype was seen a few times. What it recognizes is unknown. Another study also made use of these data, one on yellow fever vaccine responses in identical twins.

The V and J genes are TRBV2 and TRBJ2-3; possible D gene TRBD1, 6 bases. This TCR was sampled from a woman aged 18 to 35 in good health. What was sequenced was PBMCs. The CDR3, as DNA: TGTGCCAGCAGTGGTCAGGGGAGAATCACAGATACGCAGTATTTT. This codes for CASSGQGRITDTQYF.